The T cell receptor beta chain under discussion was sequenced for a study of human T cells and chemical hapten exposure. Time point reported: patch test 1, 2 weeks after DPC sensitization. Treatment denoted: therapeutic diphenylcyclopropenone sensitization with weekly scalp DPC. Each CDR3 protein is one row after TCRdb ran MiXCR on the RACE reads. The sample shows approximately 350,000 distinct CDR3 sequences, around 6.9% of them seen only once. The CDR3 loop spans 15 amino acids. Germline values: CDR1 ENHRY, CDR2 SYGVKD. V was clipped by 7 bases and J by 4 bases, with 18 bases between them. The chain links TRBV10-3 to TRBJ2-3; TRBD1 is a possible D gene (5 bases). This specimen consisted of whole blood, obtained in connection with sensitization to the hapten diphenylcyclopropenone (DPC). This clonotype was sampled from a young woman with alopecia areata. Some clones in this sample may be carry-over from other donors' samples. CDR3 loop: CAIKSGQGFSDTQYF. CDR3 bases: TGTGCCATCAAGAGTGGGCAGGGATTTTCAGATACGCAGTATTTT.